Listed below are T cell receptor beta chains from one sample, sequenced in a study of CD8 T cells in ankylosing spondylitis. TCRdb passed the 5' RACE reads through MiXCR, listing each CDR3 protein once. Of hundreds of thousands of distinct CDR3 sequences in the sample, more than 20% were seen once. Sequencing input: blood, either unsorted or a sorted T cell fraction (not recorded which). The receptors were sampled from a female donor with ankylosing spondylitis or in good health (not recorded which). The CDR3 runs from the conserved cysteine through the conserved F or W. Fields, in order: J gene, V gene, clone size, D gene, CDR3 DNA, CDR3 protein. A D gene is named only where the DNA matches it firmly. Expanded clones are given a class, and other clones once, few, many or no size at all.

TRBJ2-7	TRBV7-2	few	TRBD2	TGTGCCAGCAGCTCGGGACTAGCGGGAGGAAGGGACGAGCAGTACTTC	CASSSGLAGGRDEQYF
TRBJ1-1	TRBV7-2	.	.	TGTGCCAGCAGCTTAGCGGCGGGCAGAGTGGGCACTGAAGCTTTCTTT	CASSLAAGRVGTEAFF
TRBJ2-7	TRBV5-5	.	TRBD1	TGTGCCAGCACCGGCCGGGACAGCTCCTACGAGCAGTACTTC	CASTGRDSSYEQYF
TRBJ2-1	TRBV19	.	.	TGTGCCAGTTCCCCCTTCGGCCAGGAGCAGTTCTTC	CASSPFGQEQFF
TRBJ2-2	TRBV6-2/TRBV6-3	.	.	TGTGCCAGCAGTCGGTCGTACACCGGGGAGCTGTTTTTT	CASSRSYTGELFF
TRBJ2-1	TRBV18	many	.	TGTGCCAGCTCACCAGCCAGTGAGCAGTTCTTC	CASSPASEQFF
TRBJ2-3	TRBV6-5	few	.	TGTGCCAGCAGTAAGGGACGCAATACGCAGTATTTT	CASSKGRNTQYF
TRBJ1-1	TRBV6-2/TRBV6-3	.	.	TGTGCCAGCAGTTACGGTAGAACTGAAGCTTTCTTT	CASSYGRTEAFF
TRBJ2-5	TRBV6-1	few	TRBD2	TGTGCCAGCAGGGAAAGCGGGACTGAAGAGACCCAGTACTTC	CASRESGTEETQYF
TRBJ2-2	TRBV6-1	.	.	TGTGCCAGCTCCCGACAGTTAACCGGGGAGCTGTTTTTT	CASSRQLTGELFF
TRBJ2-7	TRBV27	.	.	TGTGCCAGCAGTCCCACGGACTCGAGCTCCTACGAGCAGTACTTC	CASSPTDSSSYEQYF
TRBJ2-7	TRBV18	few	.	TGTGCCAGCTCAGGGTCCGCAGAAACCTACGAGCAGTACTTC	CASSGSAETYEQYF
TRBJ1-1	TRBV6-2/TRBV6-3	few	.	TGTGCCAGCAGTACCCCGACTCCGGGGGGCACTGAAGCTTTCTTT	CASSTPTPGGTEAFF
TRBJ2-3	TRBV9	.	TRBD2	TGTGCCAGCAGCGTAGGGCGAGCGGGGAGCACAGATACGCAGTATTTT	CASSVGRAGSTDTQYF
TRBJ2-3	TRBV10-2	.	.	TGCGCCAGCAGTGATGAGACAGATACGCAGTATTTT	CASSDETDTQYF
TRBJ1-4	TRBV6-2/TRBV6-3	.	TRBD1	TGTGCCAGCAGCTTGGACAGGGGGCAGATGAAACTGTTTTTT	CASSLDRGQMKLFF
TRBJ1-2	TRBV4-3	few	TRBD1	TGCGCCAGCAGCCAGTTCAATTTGGGGGTCCAGGGGGGCTATGGCTACACCTTC	CASSQFNLGVQGGYGYTF
TRBJ2-7	TRBV6-5	.	TRBD2	TGTGCCAGCAGTTACTCGGGGCTAGCGGGAGCCTACGAGCAGTACTTC	CASSYSGLAGAYEQYF
TRBJ1-1	TRBV29-1	few	.	TGCAGCGTTTTGGGGACACCCATGAACACTGAAGCTTTCTTT	CSVLGTPMNTEAFF
TRBJ2-1	TRBV18	.	.	TGTGCCAGCTCACTAGGGATGGCAAATGAGCAGTTCTTC	CASSLGMANEQFF
TRBJ2-5	TRBV7-2	.	.	TGTGCCAGCAGCCTCCGGAGCGGAGGGGAGACCCAGTACTTC	CASSLRSGGETQYF
TRBJ2-1	TRBV18	few	.	TGTGCCAGCTCACCAGGATTATACAATGAGCAGTTCTTC	CASSPGLYNEQFF
TRBJ2-5	TRBV11-2	few	.	TGTGCCAGCAGCCCCCTCACTAGAGTAGGTCGGGAGACCCAGTACTTC	CASSPLTRVGRETQYF
TRBJ1-6	TRBV12-3/TRBV12-4	many	.	TGTGCCAGCAGTTTAACTCGGAATTCACCCCTCCACTTT	CASSLTRNSPLHF
TRBJ2-5	TRBV11-2	few	TRBD1	TGTGCCAGCAGCCCTAACACAGGGGTGGAGACCCAGTACTTC	CASSPNTGVETQYF